A selection of T cell receptor beta chains follows, all from one sample in a study of cytomegalovirus exposure and HLA in healthy donors. Produced via immunoSEQ multiplex PCR; TCRdb's table is partial and in-frame only. The table lists over 130,000 clones, 70% to 80% of them singletons, with around 3.2% in the top ten. The sample comprised PBMCs. The source is a human donor in good health. Both conserved end residues are part of each CDR3. A D gene is named only where the DNA matches it firmly. Clone size is not always given. Where it is, it says once, few, many or a class for expanded clones.

NA	NA	TRBV6-1	TRBJ2-1	TGTGCCAGCACGAGGGCGGGGAGCTCCTACAATGAGCAGTTCTTC	CASTRAGSSYNEQFF
NA	NA	TRBV5-6	TRBJ2-3	TGTGCCAGCAGAGGACTGCCGGGTACGCAGTATTTT	CASRGLPGTQYF
NA	NA	TRBV30	TRBJ1-1	TGTGCCTGGAGTTTCCCAGGGGATCAGACTGAAGCTTTCTTT	CAWSFPGDQTEAFF
NA	NA	TRBV18	TRBJ1-4	TGTGCCAGCTCACCACAAAACCTGGCGGGACTGTTTTTT	CASSPQNLAGLFF
NA	NA	TRBV27	TRBJ1-1	TGTGCCAGCAGTTTTACAGGGCTCACTGAAGCTTTCTTT	CASSFTGLTEAFF
NA	TRBD1	TRBV25-1	TRBJ2-1	TGTGCCAGCAGCAGGACAGGGCGAAGCTCCTACAATGAGCAGTTCTTC	CASSRTGRSSYNEQFF
once	TRBD1	TRBV5-1	TRBJ1-4	TGCGCCAGCAGCTTAACGACAGGGCAGGGTAATGAAAAACTGTTTTTT	CASSLTTGQGNEKLFF
once	TRBD1	TRBV4-2	TRBJ1-3	TGTGCCAGCAGCCAAGTTCGGCGGGACAGCGGAAACACCATATATTTT	CASSQVRRDSGNTIYF
few	NA	TRBV13	TRBJ2-5	TGTGCCAGCAGCTTAGGGGACAGACAAGAGACCCAGTACTTC	CASSLGDRQETQYF
NA	NA	TRBV28	TRBJ2-5	TGTGCCAGCAGTTTCTCGGGGGGCGCGGAGACCCAGTACTTC	CASSFSGGAETQYF
NA	TRBD1	TRBV5-6	TRBJ1-5	TGTGCCAGCAGCTTGGGGACAGGGATTCAGCCCCAGCATTTT	CASSLGTGIQPQHF
NA	TRBD1	TRBV7-9	TRBJ2-7	TGTGCCAGCAGTTATACAGGGGGCGCGGATGAGCAGTACTTC	CASSYTGGADEQYF
NA	TRBD2	TRBV5-1	TRBJ2-1	TGCGCCAGCAGCCGCGGGATGGTGACTAGCGGGAGGCAGAATGAGCAGTTCTTC	CASSRGMVTSGRQNEQFF
NA	NA	TRBV7-2	TRBJ2-2	TGTGCCAGCAGCTTAGAAGGGGTCGGGGAGCTGTTTTTT	CASSLEGVGELFF
NA	NA	TRBV9	TRBJ2-1	TGTGCCAGCAGCATGTGGACGGGAGACAATGAGCAGTTCTTC	CASSMWTGDNEQFF
NA	NA	TRBV7-2	TRBJ1-5	TGTGCCAGCAGCTTGGGAGGGGGGCAGCCCCAGCATTTT	CASSLGGGQPQHF
NA	TRBD1	TRBV11-2	TRBJ1-1	TGTGCCAGCAGCCTTCCCCCGGAGGGGGCGGAGAACACTGAAGCTTTCTTT	CASSLPPEGAENTEAFF
NA	NA	TRBV6-5	TRBJ1-1	TGTGCCAGCAGACGAACGGTGAACACTGAAGCTTTCTTT	CASRRTVNTEAFF
NA	NA	TRBV28	TRBJ1-5	TGTGCCAGCAGTCCCTGGGGGGGGGTTAGCAATCAGCCCCAGCATTTT	CASSPWGGVSNQPQHF
NA	TRBD1	TRBV18	TRBJ1-1	TGTGCCAGCTCACGGGACAGGTCTAACACTGAAGCTTTCTTT	CASSRDRSNTEAFF
once	TRBD2	TRBV18	TRBJ2-3	TGTGCCAGCTCATACCGGGGGGTGCCCACAGATACGCAGTATTTT	CASSYRGVPTDTQYF
NA	TRBD2	TRBV19	TRBJ2-5	TGTGCCAGTAGCCTAGGGAGGGGATATGAGCAGTACTTC	CASSLGRGYEQYF
NA	TRBD2	TRBV28	TRBJ2-3	TGTGCCAGCAGTTTATATCGGGGGGGCGCAGATACGCAGTATTTT	CASSLYRGGADTQYF
NA	TRBD1	TRBV5-1	TRBJ1-1	TGCGCCAGCAGCTGGACAGGGGGTGAAGACTATGTGAACACTGAAGCTTTCTTT	CASSWTGGEDYVNTEAFF
NA	NA	TRBV2	TRBJ1-1	TGTGCCAGTACGGACTGGAACACTGAAGCTTTCTTT	CASTDWNTEAFF
NA	NA	TRBV5-6	TRBJ1-3	TGTGCCAGCAGCTTATCGGTCGAGGGTCCTGGAAACACCATATATTTT	CASSLSVEGPGNTIYF
NA	TRBD1	TRBV10-3	TRBJ2-3	TGTGCCATCAGTAAACAGGGGGCCCTTAGCACAGATACGCAGTATTTT	CAISKQGALSTDTQYF
NA	NA	TRBV5-4	TRBJ1-2	TGTGCCAGCAGCTCCCCGACGGGGAGAGAAAAAGGCTACCCCTTC	CASSSPTGREKGYPF
NA	NA	TRBV15	TRBJ1-2	TGTGCCACCACCGCCGAGGGGGGGAACTATGGCTACACCTTC	CATTAEGGNYGYTF
once	TRBD1	TRBV5-6	TRBJ1-6	TGTGCCAGCAGTTTTAGGGGGACAGGGGAGACACCCCTCCACTTT	CASSFRGTGETPLHF
NA	NA	TRBV28	TRBJ1-3	TGTGCCAGCAGTTTACCTACCTCTGGAAACACCATATATTTT	CASSLPTSGNTIYF
NA	NA	TRBV30	TRBJ1-3	TGTGCCTGGAGTGTACTGCGCGGCTCTGGAAACACCATATATTTT	CAWSVLRGSGNTIYF
NA	NA	TRBV2	TRBJ2-1	TGTGCCAGCGTTAGCGGAGTCCCCTACAATGAGCAGTTCTTC	CASVSGVPYNEQFF
NA	NA	TRBV19	TRBJ2-1	TGTGCCAGTAGTATAGAAGGGGCCTACAATGAGCAGTTCTTC	CASSIEGAYNEQFF
NA	NA	TRBV28	TRBJ2-7	TGTGCCAGCAGCTGGGCGAGGAGGGGACTCTACGAGCAGTACTTC	CASSWARRGLYEQYF
NA	TRBD1	TRBV6-6	TRBJ1-5	TGTGCCAGCAGTGGCAGGGGGGCGAGCAATCAGCCCCAGCATTTT	CASSGRGASNQPQHF
NA	NA	TRBV19	TRBJ1-4	TGTGCCAGTAGTCCCATGAGGGATACGCCCAAGGTGTTTTTT	CASSPMRDTPKVFF
once	TRBD1	TRBV19	TRBJ2-2	TGTGCCAGTAAAGGACAGGGTTTGACCGGGGAGCTGTTTTTT	CASKGQGLTGELFF
NA	NA	TRBV10-3	TRBJ2-3	TGTGCCATCAGTTCGAGGACAGATACGCAGTATTTT	CAISSRTDTQYF
NA	NA	TRBV5-6	TRBJ2-2	TGTGCCAGCAGACCCGAAGTAGCAGCCCGAGGGACCGGGGAGCTGTTTTTT	CASRPEVAARGTGELFF
NA	TRBD1	TRBV5-8	TRBJ1-2	TGTGCCAGCAGCTTGGGGGACAGGGGGCATAACTATGGCTACACCTTC	CASSLGDRGHNYGYTF
NA	NA	TRBV15	TRBJ2-1	TGTGCCACCAGCAGAGAGTATAGGAGGGCCTACAATGAGCAGTTCTTC	CATSREYRRAYNEQFF